This TCR beta chain was sequenced in a study of blood T cell repertoires in COVID-19. Study-level background: Specimens from acute and convalescent COVID-19 originated in the United States, Italy and Spain. T cells, B-cell-depleted T cells, or PBMCs provided the cDNA or gDNA that served as material.

This clone was picked up one time. This CDR3 contains 14 residues. CDR1 and CDR2 (germline): LGHDT, YNNKEL (reference sequence). V was shortened by 5 bases and J by 1 base, with 11 bases between the two germline ends. Only in-frame clones appear in the TCRdb table, and some are missing; sequencing was by immunoSEQ multiplex PCR. This table has 80,000 to 100,000 clones, over 75% appearing once. V is TRBV3-1 (or the pseudogene TRBV3-2) and J is TRBJ1-1; D is unclear. Material: peripheral blood. This clonotype originated in a human donor in a cohort sampled during active COVID-19. CDR3 loop: CASSYTSGNTEAFF. CDR3 DNA sequence: TGTGCCAGCAGCTACACGTCGGGGAACACTGAAGCTTTCTTT.